Each of the 14 T cell receptor beta chains below was sequenced from the same sample in a study of OX40 agonist ivuxolimab in advanced cancers. The data were produced by immunoSEQ multiplex PCR, yet TCRdb's version contains in-frame clones alone and is incomplete. The sample lists 40,000 to 55,000 clones; roughly 88% were seen once. The source material was CD4+ or CD8+ T cells sorted from blood, sampled in a trial of the OX40 agonist ivuxolimab. These receptors all stem from an adult with an advanced solid tumor such as melanoma, head and neck, liver or kidney cancer.

This clone showed up just once. The chain couples TRBV10-2 to TRBJ2-5; D remains ambiguous. CDR3 size: 13 residues. Deletions cut 2 bases from V and 0 bases from J, with 4 bases between. CDR1 WSHSY and CDR2 SAAADI come from the germline V gene. CDR3 DNA sequence: TGCGCCAGCAGTGAGGGTAACCAAGAGACCCAGTACTTC. Translating it yields CASSEGNQETQYF.

The chain links TRBV6-1 to TRBJ1-1, with D possibly TRBD1 on 5 matching bases. The CDR3 consists of 15 residues. Germline V gives CDR1 MNHNS, CDR2 SASEGT. The ends were cut back, 5 bases at V and 7 bases at J, with 20 bases in the middle. The CDR3 is CASSSPGLSGREAFF. CDR3 sequence (DNA): TGTGCCAGCAGTTCTCCGGGACTCTCTGGGCGTGAAGCTTTCTTT.

The gene calls are TRBV11-3 and TRBJ2-1, with 8 bases lining up with TRBD1. The ends lost 1 base at V and 8 bases at J; junction bases unmatched: 7. CDR1 and CDR2 (germline): SGHNT, YENEEA. The CDR3 extends over 15 amino acids. CDR3 nucleotide sequence: TGTGCCAGCAGCTTAGGCAAGACAGGGGCTTATGAGCAGTTCTTC. Translation: CASSLGKTGAYEQFF.

This chain joins TRBV7-8 and TRBJ2-3; D not certain. This CDR3 has 14 residues. From germline, CDR1 is SGHVS and CDR2 FQNEAQ. V was pared by 0 bases and J by 6 bases, with 10 bases between. The CDR3 protein is CASSLAPDGDTQYF. The CDR3 DNA reads as TGTGCCAGCAGCTTAGCTCCGGATGGGGATACGCAGTATTTT. Supplemented by reference TRBV7-8 and TRBJ2-3, the full variable domain reads GAGVSQSPRYKVAKRGQDVALRCDPISGHVSLFWYQQALGQGPEFLTYFQNEAQLDKSGLPSDRFFAERPEGSVSTLKIQRTQQEDSAVYLCASSLAPDGDTQYFGPGTRLTVL.

CDR3 sequence: CASSLEAGSNQPQHF. CDR3 coding DNA: TGTGCCAGCAGCTTAGAGGCGGGGAGCAATCAGCCCCAGCATTTT. V and J are TRBV11-1 and TRBJ1-5; the D is unclear. This CDR3 has 15 residues. Germline CDR1 reads SGHAT; CDR2 reads FQDESV (reference sequence). Trimming took 1 base from V and 1 from J, leaving 8 bases between them.

This clone was seen only a few times. The rearrangement joins TRBV7-9 to TRBJ1-3; possibly TRBD1 for D (5 bases). Trimming shortened V by 3 bases and J by 7 bases, and 10 bases separated the two germline ends. Germline V gene lookup returns CDR1 SEHNR and CDR2 FQNEAQ (reference sequence). This CDR3 comprises 13 residues. Here the CDR3 DNA reads TGTGCCAGCAGCTTGGGACCCTCTAACACCATATATTTT. Translated, it gives CASSLGPSNTIYF.

Worth noting for this clone: One junction end does not reproduce the germline sequence, and a read error may be involved. V gene TRBV7-9 combines with J gene TRBJ2-7; possibly TRBD1 or TRBD2 for D (5 bases each). This CDR3 is built from 14 residues. CDR1 and CDR2 from the germline V gene are SEHNR and FQNEAQ (reference sequence). The CDR3 region has the DNA TGTGCCAGCAACCAGCCGGGGACGCACCACCACGTGGACTTC. Residues: CASNQPGTHHHVDF.

The rearrangement joins TRBV5-4 to TRBJ2-1; D is ambiguous. Looked up from germline, CDR1 is SGHNT and CDR2 is YYREEE (reference sequence). The CDR3 loop spans 14 amino acids. The ends were cut back, 0 bases at V and 10 bases at J, with 14 bases in the middle. In DNA form, the CDR3 reads TGTGCCAGCAGCTTGGCTGGCTACGACCGGGAGCAGTTCTTC. It encodes CASSLAGYDREQFF.

The chain joins TRBV18 to TRBJ1-5, with D tentatively TRBD1 (5 bases). The germline CDR1 and CDR2 sequences are KGHSH and LQKENI. The CDR3 has 15 amino acids. Trimming left V 3 bases short and J 4 bases short, with 13 bases between. The CDR3 bases are TGTGCCAGCTCACCCCCAGGGACGCGGAATCAGCCCCAGCATTTT. Protein sequence: CASSPPGTRNQPQHF.

The gene calls are TRBV27 and TRBJ2-1; no firm D call. The length of the CDR3 is 12 residues. V gave up 8 bases and J gave up 9 bases, with 14 bases separating them. Germline V CDR1 and CDR2: MNHEY, SMNVEV (reference sequence). The CDR3 loop is CASHRVGTEQFF. The CDR3 bases are TGTGCCAGCCACAGAGTAGGTACTGAGCAGTTCTTC.

The CDR3 DNA reads TGTGCCAGCAGCCAGACAGTAAAGTATGAAGCTTTCTTT. Protein product: CASSQTVKYEAFF. This sequence joins TRBV6-1 and TRBJ1-1, with D possibly matching TRBD1 (5 bases). The CDR3 totals 13 residues. Trimming took 6 bases from V and 7 from J, leaving 15 bases between them. The germline V gene has CDR1 MNHNS and CDR2 SASEGT.

The rearrangement joins TRBV5-8 to TRBJ2-7, with D possibly TRBD1 on 5 matching bases. Germline lookup yields CDR1 SGHTS and CDR2 YDEGEE. The CDR3 runs to 13 residues. Trimming removed 3 bases from V and 2 bases from J, with 9 bases in between. CDR3 nucleotides: TGTGCCAGCAGCTACGACAGAGCCTACGAGCAGTACTTC. Protein sequence: CASSYDRAYEQYF. Using reference TRBV5-8 and TRBJ2-7 for the parts outside the CDR3, the full variable domain is EAGVTQSPTHLIKTRGQQATLRCSPISGHTSVYWYQQALGLGLQFLLWYDEGEERNRGNFPPRFSGRQFPNYSSELNVNALELEDSALYLCASSYDRAYEQYFGPGTRLTVT.

This chain joins TRBV7-9 and TRBJ2-2; D possibly corresponds to TRBD2 (6 bases). Trimming shortened V by 10 bases and J by 4 bases, and 19 bases separated the two germline ends. Germline values: CDR1 SEHNR, CDR2 FQNEAQ (reference sequence). The CDR3 runs to 15 residues. DNA for the CDR3: TGTGCCACGCAGGACACGGGACTGAGCACCGGGGAGCTGTTTTTT. Translated, it gives CATQDTGLSTGELFF. Complete variable domain (other parts from reference TRBV7-9 and TRBJ2-2): DTGVSQNPRHKITKRGQNVTFRCDPISEHNRLYWYRQTLGQGPEFLTYFQNEAQLEKSRLLSDRFSAERPKGSFSTLEIQRTEQGDSAMYLCATQDTGLSTGELFFGEGSRLTVL.

The V and J genes are TRBV27 and TRBJ2-7; no reliable D call. The CDR3 has 14 residues. V dropped 3 bases and J dropped 4 bases, with 13 bases sitting between them. Germline assignment: CDR1 MNHEY and CDR2 SMNVEV (reference sequence). CDR3 DNA sequence: TGTGCCAGCAGTTTTGGGGTCCCGCCGTACGAGCAGTACTTC. It is translated as CASSFGVPPYEQYF.